This T cell receptor (beta chain) came from a study of shared clonotypes between healthy human individuals. Findings and caveats of the study: An anticipated effect of sequencing depth on clonotype sharing among donors was recognized.

Repertoires were generated with immunoSEQ multiplex PCR, while TCRdb's copy carries only in-frame clones and drops some. There are about 1.5 million clones in the sample; 95% to 99% occur only once, and about 0.42% lies in the top ten. Of note for this clone: What it binds is not known. The sample has other DNA sequences that encode this CDR3 too.

CDR1 and CDR2 from the germline V gene are SGDLS and YYNGEE. This CDR3 is built from 14 residues. The germline V and J ends were trimmed by 6 bases and 0 bases, with 11 bases remaining between them. The J gene is TRBJ2-3, the V gene TRBV9, with TRBD2 as a possible D gene (6 bases). The sample taken for sequencing was naive CD4+ T cells sorted from blood. Documented subset: CD45RA+ positively selected. This TCR came from a man aged 25 to 40 in good health. CDR3 nucleotide sequence: TGTGCCAGCACATTAGCGGCTAGCACAGATACGCAGTATTTT. Its protein product is CASTLAASTDTQYF. The full variable domain, completed using reference TRBV9 and TRBJ2-3, is DSGVTQTPKHLITATGQRVTLRCSPRSGDLSVYWYQQSLDQGLQFLIQYYNGEERAKGNILERFSAQQFPDLHSELNLSSLELGDSALYFCASTLAASTDTQYFGPGTRLTVL.